These 32 T cell receptor beta chains were sequenced from one sample in a study of CD8 T cells in Susac syndrome. Reverse transcription of roughly 0.5 to 1 ug RNA was performed with random hexamers. In TCRdb, the immunoSEQ multiplex PCR reads were re-called with MiXCR into one record per CDR3 protein. This table has 95,000 to 150,000 distinct CDR3 sequences, under 96% appearing once. The sequenced material came from CD4+ T cells from PBMCs. All receptors come from a human donor with Susac syndrome.

The gene calls are TRBV24-1 and TRBJ2-5; D gene uncertain. Trimming shortened V by 10 bases and J by 4 bases, and 12 bases separated the two germline ends. Per the germline V gene, CDR1 is KGHDR and CDR2 is SFDVKD. This CDR3 region has 12 residues. The chain's CDR3 is CATLDAAETQYF. CDR3 bases: TGTGCCACTCTAGACGCGGCAGAGACCCAGTACTTC.

The rearrangement uses TRBV29-1 and TRBJ1-1, with D possibly being TRBD1 (5 bases). V was shortened by 1 base and J by 7 bases, with 13 bases between the two germline ends. The CDR3 extends over 13 amino acids. Germline CDR1 SQVTM, CDR2 ANQGSEA. This chain's CDR3 is CSVEGGPRGEAFF. The CDR3 DNA reads as TGCAGCGTTGAAGGCGGGCCGAGGGGTGAAGCTTTCTTT.

Written as DNA, the CDR3 is TGCGCCAGCAGTCCTGGACCTACGCAACCGAACACTGAAGCTTTCTTT. This encodes CASSPGPTQPNTEAFF. J is TRBJ1-1 and V is TRBV5-1; D is uncertain. Germline V gives CDR1 SGHRS, CDR2 YFSETQ. The V end lost 5 bases, the J end lost 1 base, and 18 bases lay between the germline ends. The CDR3 is made up of 16 amino acids.

V gene TRBV11-1 combines with J gene TRBJ2-7, with 12 bases identical to TRBD2. V dropped 5 bases and J dropped 1; count of bases not matched to a gene: 6. Looked up from germline, CDR1 is SGHAT and CDR2 is FQDESV (reference sequence). This CDR3 has 16 amino acids. The CDR3 spells CASSTGLAGLSYEQYF. For the CDR3, the DNA is TGTGCCAGCAGCACCGGACTAGCGGGACTATCCTACGAGCAGTACTTC.

The CDR3 DNA sequence: TGTGCCTGGAGGGGTAGTCACGATCAGCCCCAGCATTTT. Its protein product is CAWRGSHDQPQHF. The V gene is TRBV30, the J gene TRBJ1-5, with D unresolved. With 3 bases removed from V and 5 bases from J, the gap between germline ends came to 11 bases. The germline V gene has CDR1 GTSNPN and CDR2 SVGIG (reference sequence). The CDR3 has 13 amino acids.

This chain links TRBV7-9 with TRBJ2-1, with 12 nucleotides matching TRBD2. Per germline, CDR1 SEHNR and CDR2 FQNEAQ (reference sequence). Trimming removed 5 bases from V and 4 bases from J; junction bases left unmatched: 3. The CDR3 is made up of 15 amino acids. The CDR3 reads CASSRLAGAYNEQFF. CDR3 DNA sequence: TGTGCCAGCAGCCGACTAGCGGGAGCTTACAATGAGCAGTTCTTC.

The rearrangement uses TRBV6-2 or TRBV6-3 and TRBJ2-7; weak D call: TRBD2 (5 bases). Per germline, CDR1 MNHEY and CDR2 SVGEGT. The length of the CDR3 is 14 residues. Trimming shortened V by 2 bases and J by 1 base, and 9 bases separated the two germline ends. CDR3: CASSYQPGSYEQYF. Here the CDR3 DNA reads TGTGCCAGCAGTTACCAACCGGGGTCCTACGAGCAGTACTTC.

The rearrangement joins TRBV11-2 to TRBJ2-3; 9 bases match TRBD2. V was clipped by 10 bases and J by 3 bases; unmatched bases: 5. The V gene's germline CDR1 is SGHAT and CDR2 FQNNGV. This CDR3 spans 13 amino acids. The CDR3 nucleotides are TGTGCCACCCGACTAGCGGTTACAGATACGCAGTATTTT. It specifies CATRLAVTDTQYF.

The chain has TRBV18 and TRBJ2-7; TRBD2 might be the D (5 bases). Trimming took 1 base from V and 4 from J, leaving 11 bases between them. The CDR3 covers 14 residues. The germline CDR1 and CDR2 sequences are KGHSH and LQKENI. The CDR3 nucleotides read TGTGCCAGCTCACCACAATCCTCGGGATACGAGCAGTACTTC. Translating it yields CASSPQSSGYEQYF.

The V call is TRBV29-1, the J call TRBJ1-2; 7 nucleotides line up with TRBD1. The length of the CDR3 is 12 residues. J was trimmed by 7 bases and V by 4 bases; bases with no gene match: 6. Germline CDR1 is SQVTM and CDR2 is ANQGSEA. CDR3 DNA sequence: TGCAGCGTTGTGGAGGGGGCGGGTGGCTACACCTTC. Its protein product is CSVVEGAGGYTF.

DNA of the CDR3: TGCAGTGCTGGGGACAATCCAGATACGCAGTATTTT. It translates to CSAGDNPDTQYF. The chain is built from TRBV20-1 and TRBJ2-3; D is perhaps TRBD1 (6 bases). The germline V gene has CDR1 DFQATT and CDR2 SNEGSKA (reference sequence). V was trimmed by 5 bases and J by 4 bases, leaving 10 bases between them. The CDR3 loop spans 12 amino acids.

CDR3 in amino acids: CASSRAGSGTTYNEQFF. CDR3 in DNA: TGTGCCAGCAGTCGAGCCGGGAGCGGGACAACCTACAATGAGCAGTTCTTC. The chain uses TRBV12-3 or TRBV12-4 and TRBJ2-1, with D possibly being TRBD2 (7 bases). The CDR3 has 17 residues. With 5 bases removed from V and 2 bases from J, the gap between germline ends came to 19 bases.

This chain links TRBV9 with TRBJ2-7; D is undetermined. Germline V lookup: CDR1 SGDLS, CDR2 YYNGEE. V lost 0 bases and J lost 0, with 16 bases in between. The CDR3 runs to 17 residues. CDR3 loop: CASSVGGFGGSSYEQYF. As DNA, the CDR3 is TGTGCCAGCAGCGTAGGAGGTTTTGGCGGTAGCTCCTACGAGCAGTACTTC. The whole variable domain, filled in from reference TRBV9 and TRBJ2-7, reads DSGVTQTPKHLITATGQRVTLRCSPRSGDLSVYWYQQSLDQGLQFLIQYYNGEERAKGNILERFSAQQFPDLHSELNLSSLELGDSALYFCASSVGGFGGSSYEQYFGPGTRLTVT.

The J gene is TRBJ1-1, the V gene TRBV20-1; D remains unclear. The CDR3 covers 11 residues. Germline CDR1 reads DFQATT; CDR2 reads SNEGSKA (reference sequence). V was shortened by 6 bases and J by 5 bases, with 10 bases between the two germline ends. CDR3: CSALTWTEAFF. In nucleotides, the CDR3 is TGCAGTGCGCTTACGTGGACTGAAGCTTTCTTT.

This chain uses TRBV5-1 with TRBJ2-3; TRBD2 matches 10 bases. V trimming: 4 bases; J trimming: 0 bases; junction bases outside the gene matches: 5. Germline loops: CDR1 SGHRS, CDR2 YFSETQ. CDR3 length equals 16 residues. In DNA, the CDR3 is TGCGCCAGCAGCCCAGAGACTAGCGGGAGCACAGATACGCAGTATTTT. It codes for CASSPETSGSTDTQYF.

This CDR3 is CASSQVGLVFQQYF. The CDR3 coding sequence is TGTGCCAGCAGCCAAGTGGGACTAGTTTTCCAGCAGTACTTC. The chain couples TRBV3-1 to TRBJ2-7, with 8 bases fitting TRBD2. With 1 base clipped from V and 8 bases from J, the junction kept 7 bases outside the gene matches. Germline V lookup: CDR1 LGHDT, CDR2 YNNKEL (reference sequence). The CDR3 runs to 14 residues.

This rearrangement joins TRBV6-5 to TRBJ2-7; TRBD2 agrees at 11 bases. Germline trimming cut 4 bases from V and 8 bases from J; bases unmatched to any gene: 7. The germline V gene encodes CDR1 MNHEY and CDR2 SVGAGI. The CDR3 runs 14 residues. In DNA, the CDR3 is TGTGCCAGCAGTTTGACTAGCGGGATGATCCAGCAGTACTTC. Its protein is CASSLTSGMIQQYF.

This chain links TRBV12-3 or TRBV12-4 with TRBJ1-1; no clear D gene. CDR3 size: 13 residues. V lost 6 bases and J 2 bases, leaving 10 bases between the germline ends. The CDR3 reads CASSGIPNTEAFF. Written as DNA, the CDR3 is TGTGCCAGCAGCGGCATACCCAACACTGAAGCTTTCTTT.

The chain combines TRBV30 with TRBJ2-7; maybe TRBD2 (5 bases). This CDR3 has 13 residues. The V gene's germline CDR1 is GTSNPN and CDR2 SVGIG (reference sequence). V was pared by 1 base and J by 3 bases, with 10 bases between. The CDR3: CAWSGGSFYEQYF. CDR3 DNA: TGTGCCTGGAGTGGTGGGAGTTTCTACGAGCAGTACTTC.

This chain's CDR3 is CASSQGLARETQYF. For the CDR3, the DNA is TGTGCCAGCAGCCAAGGACTAGCGAGGGAGACCCAGTACTTC. The rearrangement links TRBV4-2 to TRBJ2-5; 8 bases map to TRBD2. Germline CDR1 LGHNA, CDR2 YNFKEQ. The junction had 3 bases not matched to a gene; V was cut back by 1 base and J by 5 bases. The CDR3 has 14 amino acids.

The rearrangement uses TRBV29-1 and TRBJ2-1; 10 nucleotides agree with TRBD2. V lost 4 bases and J lost 7; bases outside the gene matches: 10. The CDR3 sequence is 15 residues long. Germline assignment: CDR1 SQVTM and CDR2 ANQGSEA. CDR3 sequence: CSVVNGLAEANEQFF. CDR3 bases: TGCAGCGTTGTAAATGGACTAGCGGAGGCGAATGAGCAGTTCTTC.

The chain combines TRBV6-2 or TRBV6-3 with TRBJ2-7; unclear D gene. Germline CDR1 is MNHEY and CDR2 is SVGEGT. CDR3 size: 12 residues. V was clipped by 5 bases and J by 9 bases, with 14 bases between them. The CDR3 region is CASSLPTLGQYF. The CDR3 DNA is TGTGCCAGCAGTCTCCCCACCCTGGGGCAGTACTTC.

This rearrangement joins TRBV30 to TRBJ1-5; D possibly corresponds to TRBD1 (6 bases). Trimming left V 6 bases short and J 6 bases short, with 15 bases between. The CDR3 loop spans 13 amino acids. The germline CDR1 and CDR2 sequences are GTSNPN and SVGIG (reference sequence). The CDR3 DNA follows: TGTGCCTGCGACGGTGGGGGCGGTCAGCCCCAGCATTTT. It yields the protein CACDGGGGQPQHF. The full variable domain, rest sourced from reference TRBV30 and TRBJ1-5, is SQTIHQWPATLVQPVGSPLSLECTVEGTSNPNLYWYRQAAGRGLQLLFYSVGIGQISSEVPQNLSASRPQDRQFILSSKKLLLSDSGFYLCACDGGGGQPQHFGDGTRLSIL.

This clonotype was seen only once. The chain is built from TRBV7-9 and TRBJ2-2; D possibly corresponds to TRBD2 (5 bases). The germline V and J ends were trimmed by 5 bases and 5 bases, with 12 bases remaining between them. Germline assignment: CDR1 SEHNR and CDR2 FQNEAQ (reference sequence). The CDR3 is 14 residues long. CDR3 in DNA: TGTGCCAGCAGCGTAACCGGGGAGACCGGGGAGCTGTTTTTT. Translated, it gives CASSVTGETGELFF.

This clonotype has just one count. The chain joins TRBV29-1 to TRBJ1-2; TRBD1 aligns across 8 bases. This CDR3 has 13 amino acids. The V gene end was trimmed by 4 bases and the J gene end by 5 bases; junction bases not matched to a gene: 6. The V gene's germline CDR1 is SQVTM and CDR2 ANQGSEA. DNA for the CDR3: TGCAGCGTTGGGCAGGGGGCAGAATATGGCTACACCTTC. This translates into CSVGQGAEYGYTF.

The V gene is TRBV7-9, the J gene TRBJ1-5, with 7 bases aligning to TRBD1. V lost 5 bases to trimming and J lost 5 bases; unmatched junction nucleotides: 3. This CDR3 has 13 amino acids. Germline values: CDR1 SEHNR, CDR2 FQNEAQ (reference sequence). CDR3 bases: TGTGCCAGCAGCCCTCAGGGGGATCAGCCCCAGCATTTT. This codes for CASSPQGDQPQHF.

The chain combines TRBV20-1 with TRBJ1-1, with TRBD1 as a possible D gene (5 bases). The CDR3 covers 13 residues. With 3 bases removed from V and 4 bases from J, the gap between germline ends came to 12 bases. CDR1 is DFQATT and CDR2 is SNEGSKA in the germline V gene (reference sequence). The CDR3 sequence: CSARPQTGTEAFF. In DNA, the CDR3 is TGCAGTGCTAGGCCCCAAACAGGCACTGAAGCTTTCTTT.

Only one count was recorded for this clonotype. The CDR3 reads CSARDGRDIEETQYF. DNA for the CDR3: TGCAGTGCTAGAGATGGCCGGGACATCGAGGAGACCCAGTACTTC. The chain recombines TRBV20-1 with TRBJ2-5; possibly TRBD1 for D (6 bases). The germline V gene encodes CDR1 DFQATT and CDR2 SNEGSKA (reference sequence). Trimming removed 0 bases at V and 5 bases at J, with 16 bases between. The CDR3 runs 15 residues.

The chain carries TRBV20-1 and TRBJ2-3; D is ambiguous. The CDR3 totals 14 residues. V shed 7 bases and J shed 1 base, with 15 bases lying between them. Germline V gene sequence: CDR1 DFQATT, CDR2 SNEGSKA (reference sequence). For the CDR3, the DNA is TGCAGTGGCAGGTGGCTCACAGGCACAGATACGCAGTATTTT. Amino acid sequence: CSGRWLTGTDTQYF.

The V gene is TRBV6-5, the J gene TRBJ2-3, with D unresolved. Germline loops: CDR1 MNHEY, CDR2 SVGAGI. V lost 4 bases to trimming and J lost 6 bases, with 14 bases between them. The CDR3 extends over 14 amino acids. The CDR3 DNA sequence: TGTGCCAGCAGTTCTCCCTGGATGGCGGATACGCAGTATTTT. Residues: CASSSPWMADTQYF.

The chain carries TRBV18 and TRBJ1-1; D uncertain. The length of the CDR3 is 13 residues. Germline CDR1 and CDR2: KGHSH and LQKENI. The V and J ends lost 3 bases and 1 base respectively, with 6 bases between them. CDR3 loop: CASSPYTNTEAFF. Written as DNA, the CDR3 is TGTGCCAGCTCACCTTACACGAACACTGAAGCTTTCTTT.

The gene calls are TRBV7-2 and TRBJ2-5; TRBD1 agrees at 8 bases. The CDR3 sequence is 16 residues long. Looked up from germline, CDR1 is SGHTA and CDR2 is FQGNSA. The ends lost 1 base at V and 2 bases at J; junction bases unmatched: 6. CDR3 sequence reads: CASSLVGTGEQETQYF. CDR3 nucleotide sequence: TGTGCCAGCAGCTTAGTGGGGACAGGAGAACAAGAGACCCAGTACTTC.